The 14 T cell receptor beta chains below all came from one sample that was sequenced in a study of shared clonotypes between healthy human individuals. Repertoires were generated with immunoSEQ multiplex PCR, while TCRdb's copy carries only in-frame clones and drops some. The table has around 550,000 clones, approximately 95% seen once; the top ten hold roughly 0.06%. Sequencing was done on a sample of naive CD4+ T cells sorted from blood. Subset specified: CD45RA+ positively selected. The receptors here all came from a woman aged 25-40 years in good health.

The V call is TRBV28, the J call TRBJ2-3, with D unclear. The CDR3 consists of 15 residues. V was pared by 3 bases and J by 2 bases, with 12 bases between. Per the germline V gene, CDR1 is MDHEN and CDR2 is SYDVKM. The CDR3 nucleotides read TGTGCCAGCAGTTTCTTGGCCCCACTCACAGATACGCAGTATTTT. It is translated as CASSFLAPLTDTQYF.

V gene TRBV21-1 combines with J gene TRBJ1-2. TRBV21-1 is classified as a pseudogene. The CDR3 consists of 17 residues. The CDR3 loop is CASSRILTSTSDSGYTF. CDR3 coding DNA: TGTGCCAGCAGCAGGATATTGACCTCTACCTCTGACTCCGGCTACACCTTC.

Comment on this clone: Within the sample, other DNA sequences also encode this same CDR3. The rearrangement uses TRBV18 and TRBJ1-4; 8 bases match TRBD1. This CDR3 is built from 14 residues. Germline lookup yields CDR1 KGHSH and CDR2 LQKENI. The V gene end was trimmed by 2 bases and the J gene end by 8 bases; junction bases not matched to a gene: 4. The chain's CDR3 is CASSPGQGDEKLFF. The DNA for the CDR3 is TGTGCCAGCTCACCAGGACAGGGTGACGAAAAACTGTTTTTT.

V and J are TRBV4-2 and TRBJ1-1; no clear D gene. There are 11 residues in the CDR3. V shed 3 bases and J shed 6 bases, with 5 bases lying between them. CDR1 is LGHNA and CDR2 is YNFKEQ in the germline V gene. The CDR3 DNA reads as TGTGCCAGCAGCCATAGGGCTGAAGCTTTCTTT. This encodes CASSHRAEAFF.

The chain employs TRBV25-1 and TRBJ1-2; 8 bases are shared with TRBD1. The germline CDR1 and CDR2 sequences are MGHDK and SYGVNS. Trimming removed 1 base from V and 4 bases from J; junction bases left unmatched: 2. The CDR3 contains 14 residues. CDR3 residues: CASSESGTGYGYTF. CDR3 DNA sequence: TGTGCCAGCAGTGAATCTGGGACAGGCTATGGCTACACCTTC.

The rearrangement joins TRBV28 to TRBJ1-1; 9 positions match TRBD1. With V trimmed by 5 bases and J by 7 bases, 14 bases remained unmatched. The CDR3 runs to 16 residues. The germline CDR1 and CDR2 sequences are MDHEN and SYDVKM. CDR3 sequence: CASSEGQGSGRREAFF. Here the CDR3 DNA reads TGTGCCAGCAGTGAAGGACAGGGGTCAGGAAGACGTGAAGCTTTCTTT. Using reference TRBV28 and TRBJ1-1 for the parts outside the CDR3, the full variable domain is DVKVTQSSRYLVKRTGEKVFLECVQDMDHENMFWYRQDPGLGLRLIYFSYDVKMKEKGDIPEGYSVSREKKERFSLILESASTNQTSMYLCASSEGQGSGRREAFFGQGTRLTVV.

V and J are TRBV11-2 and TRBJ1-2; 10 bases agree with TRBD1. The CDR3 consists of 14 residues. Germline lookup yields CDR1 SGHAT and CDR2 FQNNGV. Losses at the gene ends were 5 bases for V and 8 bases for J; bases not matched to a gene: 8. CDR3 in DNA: TGTGCCAGCAGCGCGGGACAGGGGTATCGCGGCTACACCTTC. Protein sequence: CASSAGQGYRGYTF.

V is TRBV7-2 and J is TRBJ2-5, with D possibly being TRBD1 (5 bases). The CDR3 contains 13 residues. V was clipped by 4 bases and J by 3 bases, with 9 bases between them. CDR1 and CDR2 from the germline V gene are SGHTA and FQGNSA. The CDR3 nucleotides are TGTGCCAGCAGCTGGGGCGGCGAAGAGACCCAGTACTTC. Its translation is CASSWGGEETQYF.

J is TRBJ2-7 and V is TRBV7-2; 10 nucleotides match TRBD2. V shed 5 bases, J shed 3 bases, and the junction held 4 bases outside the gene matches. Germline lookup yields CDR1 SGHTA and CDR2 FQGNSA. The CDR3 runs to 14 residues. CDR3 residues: CASSPGLALYEQYF. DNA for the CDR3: TGTGCCAGCAGCCCGGGACTAGCGCTCTACGAGCAGTACTTC. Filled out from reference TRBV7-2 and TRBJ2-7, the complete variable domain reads GAGVSQSPSNKVTEKGKDVELRCDPISGHTALYWYRQSLGQGLEFLIYFQGNSAPDKSGLPSDRFSAERTGGSVSTLTIQRTQQEDSAVYLCASSPGLALYEQYFGPGTRLTVT.

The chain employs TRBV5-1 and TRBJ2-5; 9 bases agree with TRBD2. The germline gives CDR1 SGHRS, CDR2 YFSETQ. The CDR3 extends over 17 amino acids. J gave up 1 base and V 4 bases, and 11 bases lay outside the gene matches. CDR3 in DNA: TGCGCCAGCAGCCCGAACCAAGCGGGAGGCTTCCAAGAGACCCAGTACTTC. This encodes CASSPNQAGGFQETQYF.

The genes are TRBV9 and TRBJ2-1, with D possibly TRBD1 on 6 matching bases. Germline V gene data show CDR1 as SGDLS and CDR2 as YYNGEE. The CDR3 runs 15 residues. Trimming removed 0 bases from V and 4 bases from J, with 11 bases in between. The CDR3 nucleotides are TGTGCCAGCAGCGTAGGTAACAGGGCTTACAATGAGCAGTTCTTC. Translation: CASSVGNRAYNEQFF.

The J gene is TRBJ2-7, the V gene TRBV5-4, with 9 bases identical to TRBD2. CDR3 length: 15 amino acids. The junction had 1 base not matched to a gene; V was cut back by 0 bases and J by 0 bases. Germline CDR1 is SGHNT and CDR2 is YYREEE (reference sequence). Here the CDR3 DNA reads TGTGCCAGCAGCTTGGGTAGCGGGAGCTCCTACGAGCAGTACTTC. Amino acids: CASSLGSGSSYEQYF.

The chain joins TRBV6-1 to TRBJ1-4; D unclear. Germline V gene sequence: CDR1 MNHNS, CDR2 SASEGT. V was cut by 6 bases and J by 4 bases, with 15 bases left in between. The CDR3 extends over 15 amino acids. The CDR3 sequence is CASSQPQDFNEKLFF. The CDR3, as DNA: TGTGCCAGCAGCCAACCTCAGGATTTTAATGAAAAACTGTTTTTT.

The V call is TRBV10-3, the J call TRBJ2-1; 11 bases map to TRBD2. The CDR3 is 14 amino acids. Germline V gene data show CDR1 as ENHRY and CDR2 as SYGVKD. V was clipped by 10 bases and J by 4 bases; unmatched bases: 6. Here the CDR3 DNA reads TGTGCCACCGAGACTAGCGGGGCTTACAATGAGCAGTTCTTC. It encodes CATETSGAYNEQFF.